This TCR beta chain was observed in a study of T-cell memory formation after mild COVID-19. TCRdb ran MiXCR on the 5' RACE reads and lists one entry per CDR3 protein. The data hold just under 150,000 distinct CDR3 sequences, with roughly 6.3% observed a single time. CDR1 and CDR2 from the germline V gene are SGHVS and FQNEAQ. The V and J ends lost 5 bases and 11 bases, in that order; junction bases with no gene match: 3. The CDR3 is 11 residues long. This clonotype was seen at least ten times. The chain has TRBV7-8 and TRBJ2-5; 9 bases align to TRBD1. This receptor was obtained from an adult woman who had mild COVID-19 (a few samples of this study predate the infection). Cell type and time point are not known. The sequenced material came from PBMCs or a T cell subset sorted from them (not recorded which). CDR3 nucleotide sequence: TGTGCCAGCAGCCTGGACAGGGGTCAGTACTTC. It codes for CASSLDRGQYF.